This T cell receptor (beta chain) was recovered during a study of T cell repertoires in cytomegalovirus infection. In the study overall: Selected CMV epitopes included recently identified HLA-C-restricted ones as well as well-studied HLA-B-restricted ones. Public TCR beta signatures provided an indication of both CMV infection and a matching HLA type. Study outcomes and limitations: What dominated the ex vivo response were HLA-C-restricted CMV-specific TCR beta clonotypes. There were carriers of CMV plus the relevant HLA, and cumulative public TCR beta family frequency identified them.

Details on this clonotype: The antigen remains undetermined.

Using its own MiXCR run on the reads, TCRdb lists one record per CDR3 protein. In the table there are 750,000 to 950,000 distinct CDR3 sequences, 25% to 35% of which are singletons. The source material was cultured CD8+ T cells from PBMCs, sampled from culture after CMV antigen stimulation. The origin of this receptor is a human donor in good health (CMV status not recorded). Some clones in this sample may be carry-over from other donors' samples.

CDR3 amino acids: CASRKRQGEAEAFF. The DNA of the CDR3 is TGTGCCAGCAGAAAACGACAGGGGGAAGCTGAAGCTTTCTTT. The chain employs TRBV27 and TRBJ1-1, with 9 bases fitting TRBD1. V trimming: 6 bases; J trimming: 6 bases; junction bases outside the gene matches: 8. The CDR3 totals 14 residues. Germline CDR1 and CDR2: MNHEY and SMNVEV (reference sequence).